Listed here are 30 T cell receptor beta chains from one sample, sequenced in a study of metastatic and nonmetastatic thyroid tumors. TCRdb re-called the PCR reads through MiXCR. The repertoire holds approximately 65,000 clones, with just over 4% as singletons. Not a single patient had been given any form of treatment at any point before undergoing thyroid surgery. The sequenced sample consisted of blood. These TCRs come from a female donor with papillary thyroid cancer or a benign thyroid nodule (not recorded which). Some clones in this sample may be carry-over from other donors' samples.

As for this clone: Being one base from a much bigger clone, this may be a read error. The chain uses TRBV2 and TRBJ2-4, with D perhaps TRBD1 or TRBD2 (6 bases each). CDR3 length equals 14 residues. Germline V gene lookup returns CDR1 SNHLY and CDR2 FYNNEI. The V gene lost 6 bases and the J gene lost 8 bases, with 17 bases spanning the gap. The CDR3 coding sequence is TGTGCCAGCAGATGGGGGGCTGTGGGGGACATTCAGTACTTC. Its protein product is CASRWGAVGDIQYF.

V is TRBV12-3 or TRBV12-4 and J is TRBJ2-2, with D tentatively TRBD2 (6 bases). Trimming cost V 6 bases and J 1 base, with 9 bases left between them. The CDR3 is made up of 14 amino acids. The CDR3 nucleotides are TGTGCCAGCAGCGGGAGTCGGAACACCGGGGAGCTGTTTTTT. Translation gives CASSGSRNTGELFF.

This clone was counted a few times. The V and J genes are TRBV11-1 and TRBJ2-2, with 9 bases identical to TRBD1. With V trimmed by 2 bases and J by 5 bases, 6 bases remained unmatched. This CDR3 contains 16 residues. Per the germline V gene, CDR1 is SGHAT and CDR2 is FQDESV (reference sequence). The CDR3 reads CASSLQQGAGTGELFF. CDR3 nucleotide sequence: TGTGCCAGCAGCTTACAACAGGGGGCCGGGACCGGGGAGCTGTTTTTT.

This clone was counted only a few times. This sequence joins TRBV28 and TRBJ2-3; 11 nucleotides match TRBD2. The J segment lost 6 bases and the V segment lost 3 bases, leaving 2 bases of the junction unmatched. There are 14 residues in the CDR3. Germline assignment: CDR1 MDHEN and CDR2 SYDVKM. The CDR3 sequence: CASSLGLAVDTQYF. In DNA form, the CDR3 reads TGTGCCAGCAGTTTGGGACTAGCGGTCGATACGCAGTATTTT.

This clone came up many times. Sequence at one end of the junction differs from germline and may be a read error. This chain uses TRBV12-3 or TRBV12-4 with TRBJ2-1; 7 positions match TRBD2. This CDR3 spans 15 amino acids. In DNA, the CDR3 is TGTGCCAGCCGTTTCGGACTAGTGTCGAACAATGAGCAGTTCTTC. Translating it yields CASRFGLVSNNEQFF.

In regard to this clone: This specimen includes other DNA sequences encoding the same CDR3. V and J are TRBV5-1 and TRBJ2-2, with 7 bases aligning to TRBD2. The CDR3 is made up of 16 amino acids. The V and J ends lost 1 base and 5 bases, in that order; junction bases with no gene match: 8. Germline-derived CDR1 and CDR2 are SGHRS and YFSETQ. The CDR3 DNA is TGCGCCAGCAGCTTGTTTTCTAGCGGATCTACCGGGGAGCTGTTTTTT. This encodes CASSLFSSGSTGELFF.

Of note for this clone: A much larger clone sits a single nucleotide away, making a read error possible. The J gene is TRBJ2-3, the V gene TRBV7-9, with 9 bases matching TRBD2. This CDR3 contains 20 residues. Trimming cost V 0 bases and J 0 bases; bases outside gene matches: 13. Germline V gives CDR1 SEHNR, CDR2 FQNEAQ (reference sequence). CDR3 loop: CASSLAFLSGRLASTDTQYF. Written as DNA, the CDR3 is TGTGCCAGCAGCTTAGCGTTCTTGAGCGGGAGGCTCGCTAGCACAGATACGCAGTATTTT.

The rearrangement uses TRBV24-1 and TRBJ2-2; D possibly matches TRBD1 or TRBD2 (5 bases each). Germline CDR1 reads KGHDR; CDR2 reads SFDVKD. The length of the CDR3 is 14 residues. The ends were cut back, 9 bases at V and 1 base at J, with 11 bases in the middle. CDR3 residues: CATRGPLNTGELFF. CDR3 sequence (DNA): TGTGCCACCCGGGGACCGCTGAACACCGGGGAGCTGTTTTTT.

The sample holds many counts of this clone. A much bigger clone sits one base away, suggesting this may be a read error. The gene calls are TRBV27 and TRBJ1-2, with TRBD1 matching over 8 bases. The ends lost 5 bases at V and 4 bases at J; junction bases unmatched: 3. The CDR3 runs to 13 residues. CDR1 and CDR2 from the germline V gene are MNHEY and SMNVEV (reference sequence). The CDR3 region has the DNA TGTGCCAGCAGTCGGACAGGGAGCTATGGCTACACCTTC. Amino acids: CASSRTGSYGYTF.

This clone was seen at least ten times. The same CDR3 is also encoded by other DNA sequences in this sample. The chain combines TRBV11-2 with TRBJ1-1; no definite D call. V lost 4 bases and J lost 11, with 17 bases in between. The CDR3 spans 13 residues. Germline CDR1 and CDR2: SGHAT and FQNNGV. DNA for the CDR3: TGTGCCAGCAGCTCCCTAAGGGTCCGGGTGGCTTTCTTT. Protein: CASSSLRVRVAFF.

This clone occurred a few times. The V and J genes are TRBV20-1 and TRBJ2-2; 7 nucleotides agree with TRBD2. This CDR3 comprises 17 residues. Germline CDR1 DFQATT, CDR2 SNEGSKA (reference sequence). Germline trimming cut 3 bases from V and 7 bases from J; bases unmatched to any gene: 17. CDR3 residues: CSASDGRLAEPGGELFF. DNA for the CDR3: TGCAGTGCTAGCGACGGCCGCCTAGCGGAGCCGGGCGGGGAGCTGTTTTTT.

This clone was observed a handful of times. This chain connects TRBV19 to TRBJ1-4; D is possibly TRBD1 (5 bases). The CDR3 has 16 amino acids. Germline CDR1 reads LNHDA; CDR2 reads SQIVND (reference sequence). V was clipped by 7 bases and J by 6 bases, with 21 bases between them. The CDR3 loop is CASTILKGRGDEKLFF. The CDR3 bases are TGTGCCAGTACCATTTTAAAGGGACGCGGTGATGAAAAACTGTTTTTT.

In this sample, this clone turned up many times. The chain has TRBV20-1 and TRBJ1-1, with D uncertain. The CDR3 spans 12 residues. With 4 bases removed from V and 3 bases from J, the gap between germline ends came to 9 bases. Germline CDR1 and CDR2: DFQATT and SNEGSKA (reference sequence). CDR3: CSATDGDTEAFF. DNA of the CDR3: TGCAGTGCTACGGACGGTGACACTGAAGCTTTCTTT.

This clone has a count of ten or more. J is TRBJ2-7 and V is TRBV6-1; D is unresolved. The CDR3 runs 13 residues. Germline lookup yields CDR1 MNHNS and CDR2 SASEGT. Trimming left V 8 bases short and J 2 bases short, with 13 bases between. The CDR3 region has the DNA TGTGCCAGCCGTCTGACCCCAACCTACGAGCAGTACTTC. As protein: CASRLTPTYEQYF.

Worth noting for this clone: The junction differs from germline at one of its ends, possibly a read error. The chain is built from TRBV28 and TRBJ1-1; D ambiguous. CDR3 size: 14 residues. Germline V CDR1 and CDR2: MDHEN, SYDVKM. The CDR3 coding sequence is TGTGCCAACAGTCCCCAGTGGCAGCCACCCGAAGCTTTCTTT. Protein: CANSPQWQPPEAFF.

This clone was picked up many times. This rearrangement joins TRBV6-1 to TRBJ1-5; D is unresolved. The germline V gene has CDR1 MNHNS and CDR2 SASEGT. The V and J ends lost 6 bases and 2 bases respectively, with 14 bases between them. The CDR3 loop spans 15 amino acids. Here the CDR3 reads CASSAGPNGNQPQHF. As DNA, the CDR3 is TGTGCCAGCAGCGCTGGGCCTAACGGCAATCAGCCCCAGCATTTT.

This clone has at least ten counts. The chain couples TRBV6-2 or TRBV6-3 to TRBJ1-1, with a possible D match to TRBD1 (6 bases). CDR1 is MNHEY and CDR2 is SVGEGT in the germline V gene. The CDR3 extends over 15 amino acids. Trimming shortened V by 6 bases and J by 1 base, and 15 bases separated the two germline ends. CDR3 protein: CASRFGGASNTEAFF. Written as DNA, the CDR3 is TGTGCCAGCAGATTCGGGGGCGCATCGAACACTGAAGCTTTCTTT.

This clone came up many times. J is TRBJ1-2 and V is TRBV20-1; D may be TRBD1 (5 bases). Germline V lookup: CDR1 DFQATT, CDR2 SNEGSKA (reference sequence). Deletions cut 4 bases from V and 0 bases from J, with 15 bases between. This CDR3 is built from 15 residues. Written as DNA, the CDR3 is TGCAGTGCTACTCAACGGGGCAGCTCTAACTATGGCTACACCTTC. Protein: CSATQRGSSNYGYTF.

The chain has TRBV27 and TRBJ1-5; no reliable D call. Germline V gene data show CDR1 as MNHEY and CDR2 as SMNVEV (reference sequence). Trimming shortened V by 5 bases and J by 0 bases, and 5 bases separated the two germline ends. The CDR3 loop spans 13 amino acids. CDR3 protein: CASSGYSNQPQHF. The CDR3 DNA sequence: TGTGCCAGCAGTGGGTATAGCAATCAGCCCCAGCATTTT.

This clone was observed at least ten times. The chain combines TRBV6-2 or TRBV6-3 with TRBJ2-1; D gene uncertain. The CDR3 is 12 residues long. V lost 2 bases and J 9 bases, leaving 8 bases between the germline ends. Per germline, CDR1 MNHEY and CDR2 SVGEGT. DNA of the CDR3: TGTGCCAGCAGTTACGGCGACATTGAGCAGTTCTTC. This translates into CASSYGDIEQFF.

V usage is TRBV28 and J usage is TRBJ1-2, with D perhaps TRBD1 (6 bases). CDR3 size: 13 residues. Germline-derived CDR1 and CDR2 are MDHEN and SYDVKM. CDR3: CAGGGHPNYGYTF. The CDR3, as DNA: TGTGCGGGCGGGGGCCATCCTAACTATGGCTACACCTTC.

The chain uses TRBV20-1 and TRBJ1-2, with 9 bases matching TRBD1. The V gene end was trimmed by 6 bases and the J gene end by 5 bases; junction bases not matched to a gene: 10. CDR3 length equals 14 residues. Germline CDR1 reads DFQATT; CDR2 reads SNEGSKA (reference sequence). The CDR3 region is CSAPNRGRRYGYTF. Here the CDR3 DNA reads TGCAGTGCCCCGAACAGGGGGCGCCGGTATGGCTACACCTTC.

This clone was recorded many times. This sequence joins TRBV6-1 and TRBJ2-2, with 7 bases aligning to TRBD1. J gave up 7 bases and V 8 bases, and 16 bases lay outside the gene matches. CDR3 length: 16 amino acids. Germline V gene lookup returns CDR1 MNHNS and CDR2 SASEGT. The CDR3: CASLQPGTARDGELFF. In DNA, the CDR3 is TGTGCCAGCCTCCAACCCGGGACAGCGAGAGACGGGGAGCTGTTTTTT.

This clone has just a few counts. This may be a read error: a much more frequent sequence differs by one nucleotide. J is TRBJ2-7 and V is TRBV5-1; D is possibly TRBD2 (6 bases). The germline gives CDR1 SGHRS, CDR2 YFSETQ. The CDR3 length is 15 residues. DNA for the CDR3: TGCGCCGGCAGCATCGACACTAGCTGGAGAGGCGAGCAGTACTTC. This translates into CAGSIDTSWRGEQYF.

This clone was detected ten times or more. This chain uses TRBV5-1 with TRBJ2-2; no firm D call. Germline V lookup: CDR1 SGHRS, CDR2 YFSETQ. CDR3 length: 15 amino acids. The V and J ends lost 1 base and 1 base respectively, with 8 bases between them. CDR3 residues: CASSLSRQNTGELFF. The CDR3 DNA is TGCGCCAGCAGCTTGAGCCGGCAGAACACCGGGGAGCTGTTTTTT.

This chain links TRBV6-1 with TRBJ2-7; 8 nucleotides align to TRBD2. Per germline, CDR1 MNHNS and CDR2 SASEGT. The CDR3 is 14 amino acids. The trim removed 8 bases at V and 2 bases at J, leaving 8 bases unmatched. The CDR3 nucleotides read TGTGCCAGCCGGGGGGGGCGAACCCCCTACGAGCAGTACTTC. Translation: CASRGGRTPYEQYF.

This clone was recorded many times. The V and J genes are TRBV18 and TRBJ1-3, with D possibly TRBD1 on 5 matching bases. The CDR3 loop spans 17 amino acids. V lost 3 bases to trimming and J lost 2 bases, with 17 bases between them. Germline V gene sequence: CDR1 KGHSH, CDR2 LQKENI. The CDR3 nucleotides are TGTGCCAGCTCACCTTATGGGACGGGGGAAACTGGAAACACCATATATTTT. It translates to CASSPYGTGETGNTIYF.

In its sample, this clone was seen many times. The chain employs TRBV20-1 and TRBJ2-1; D may be TRBD1 (5 bases). With 0 bases removed from V and 4 bases from J, the gap between germline ends came to 25 bases. This CDR3 contains 19 residues. Germline assignment: CDR1 DFQATT and CDR2 SNEGSKA (reference sequence). CDR3 region: CSARDGSGRSGAIYNEQFF. CDR3 coding DNA: TGCAGTGCTAGAGATGGCTCGGGTCGGAGTGGGGCAATATACAATGAGCAGTTCTTC.

This clone showed up just a few times. This rearrangement joins TRBV6-4 to TRBJ1-1; perhaps TRBD1 as D (6 bases). The V and J ends lost 3 bases and 5 bases respectively, with 10 bases between them. CDR3 length: 13 amino acids. CDR1 is MRHNA, CDR2 SNTAGT, per germline. CDR3 protein: CASSEQGVTEAFF. CDR3 coding DNA: TGTGCCAGCAGTGAACAGGGCGTTACTGAAGCTTTCTTT.

This clone appeared many times. The genes are TRBV9 and TRBJ2-3; D unclear. V was trimmed by 1 base and J by 0 bases, leaving 6 bases between them. This CDR3 has 14 residues. Germline CDR1 and CDR2: SGDLS and YYNGEE. The CDR3 DNA reads TGTGCCAGCAGCGTAACATCGAGCACAGATACGCAGTATTTT. Translated, it gives CASSVTSSTDTQYF.